The 31 T cell receptor beta chains below all came from one sample that was sequenced in a study of shared clonotypes between healthy human individuals. Libraries were prepared by immunoSEQ multiplex PCR; TCRdb keeps only in-frame clonotypes and omits some of them. The sample lists hundreds of thousands of clones, 74% occurring once. What was sequenced was memory CD4+ T cells sorted from blood. The sample's subset: CD45RA-negative fraction. These receptor sequences come from a woman between 25 and 40 years old in good health.

The chain has TRBV19 and TRBJ2-4; the D is unclear. The V and J ends lost 3 bases and 5 bases respectively, with 17 bases between them. Germline V gene sequence: CDR1 LNHDA, CDR2 SQIVND (reference sequence). The CDR3 runs 16 residues. Written as DNA, the CDR3 is TGTGCCAGTAGTATTAATCGTGGTTCCGCCCAAAACATTCAGTACTTC. It translates to CASSINRGSAQNIQYF. Complete variable domain (other parts from reference TRBV19 and TRBJ2-4): DGGITQSPKYLFRKEGQNVTLSCEQNLNHDAMYWYRQDPGQGLRLIYYSQIVNDFQKGDIAEGYSVSREKKESFPLTVTSAQKNPTAFYLCASSINRGSAQNIQYFGAGTRLSVL.

This rearrangement joins TRBV13 to TRBJ2-3, with TRBD1 identical over 8 bases. Unmatched junction bases numbered 13, after V lost 0 bases and J lost 14 bases. The CDR3 extends over 15 amino acids. Per germline, CDR1 PRHDT and CDR2 FYEKMQ (reference sequence). The CDR3 DNA is TGTGCCAGCAGCTTAGGGGCAGGGGGCCCCCCTCGGGGGTATTTT. Residues: CASSLGAGGPPRGYF.

The chain's CDR3 is CASSWEGRRGTEAFF. The CDR3 DNA is TGTGCCAGCAGCTGGGAGGGGCGAAGGGGCACTGAAGCTTTCTTT. The V call is TRBV7-9, the J call TRBJ1-1; D possibly corresponds to TRBD1 (5 bases). CDR1 SEHNR and CDR2 FQNEAQ come from the germline V gene (reference sequence). The CDR3 consists of 15 residues. The V end lost 4 bases, the J end lost 4 bases, and 16 bases lay between the germline ends.

This clone was observed a few times. The chain is built from TRBV19 and TRBJ1-5; weak D call: TRBD1 (6 bases). The CDR3 length is 15 residues. V shed 4 bases and J shed 0 bases, with 10 bases lying between them. The germline gives CDR1 LNHDA, CDR2 SQIVND (reference sequence). The CDR3 coding sequence is TGTGCCAGTAGTAGGGGGGCGGCTAGCAATCAGCCCCAGCATTTT. Amino acids: CASSRGAASNQPQHF.

This chain uses TRBV4-1 with TRBJ2-2; perhaps TRBD2 as D (5 bases). Germline assignment: CDR1 MGHRA and CDR2 YSYEKL. The CDR3 consists of 15 residues. Trimming removed 1 base at V and 6 bases at J, with 12 bases between. CDR3 in amino acids: CASSQVPFGAGELFF. In DNA form, the CDR3 reads TGCGCCAGCAGCCAAGTCCCCTTCGGGGCCGGGGAGCTGTTTTTT.

The V gene is TRBV14, the J gene TRBJ2-7, with D tentatively TRBD1 (6 bases). V lost 2 bases and J lost 3, with 14 bases in between. Germline CDR1 reads SGHDN; CDR2 reads FVKESK. The CDR3 is 15 residues long. CDR3 nucleotides: TGTGCCAGCAGCCAACAGGGGCGAGGGGGCTACGAGCAGTACTTC. This encodes CASSQQGRGGYEQYF.

This clone is a singleton in its sample. V gene TRBV7-9 combines with J gene TRBJ1-1; 7 positions match TRBD1. The CDR3 runs to 17 residues. Germline values: CDR1 SEHNR, CDR2 FQNEAQ (reference sequence). Trimming removed 6 bases from V and 1 base from J; junction bases left unmatched: 14. The CDR3 spells CASRTSGTAKRNTEAFF. CDR3 DNA sequence: TGTGCCAGCAGGACCTCAGGGACAGCCAAAAGGAACACTGAAGCTTTCTTT.

V is TRBV12-5 and J is TRBJ2-3, with TRBD2 matching 9 bases. The CDR3 is 15 residues long. The germline gives CDR1 LGHNT, CDR2 FRNRAP. The J segment lost 4 bases and the V segment lost 1 base, leaving 3 bases of the junction unmatched. The CDR3 reads CASGLGRLAADTQYF. The CDR3 DNA sequence: TGTGCTAGTGGTTTGGGCCGACTAGCGGCAGATACGCAGTATTTT.

This clone occurred once. Other DNA sequences from this sample encode an identical CDR3 as well. The rearrangement joins TRBV19 to TRBJ2-4; no reliable D call. Trimming took 1 base from V and 0 from J, leaving 4 bases between them. This CDR3 contains 14 residues. Germline-derived CDR1 and CDR2 are LNHDA and SQIVND (reference sequence). The CDR3 here is CASSIGAAKNIQYF. CDR3 bases: TGTGCCAGTAGTATAGGAGCAGCCAAAAACATTCAGTACTTC.

This clone has ten or more counts. The chain uses TRBV6-4 and TRBJ2-7; possible D gene TRBD2, 6 bases. V dropped 8 bases and J dropped 7 bases, with 24 bases sitting between them. Per the germline V gene, CDR1 is MRHNA and CDR2 is SNTAGT. The CDR3 is made up of 15 amino acids. The CDR3 protein is CASGGAPPLTREQYF. The DNA of the CDR3 is TGTGCCAGCGGCGGGGCTCCCCCGCTGACGAGGGAGCAGTACTTC.

The sample holds a few counts of this clone. The chain combines TRBV5-4 with TRBJ2-2, with D possibly matching TRBD1 (6 bases). V lost 2 bases and J 0 bases, leaving 11 bases between the germline ends. Germline CDR1 SGHNT, CDR2 YYREEE (reference sequence). The CDR3 length is 16 residues. As DNA, the CDR3 is TGTGCCAGCAGCTTTAATAGGGGGTCGAACACCGGGGAGCTGTTTTTT. This codes for CASSFNRGSNTGELFF.

The CDR3 DNA reads as TGTGCCAGCTCACCACCGTCGGAAAGGGCCCCCTACAATGAGCAGTTCTTC. Its translation: CASSPPSERAPYNEQFF. The chain joins TRBV18 to TRBJ2-1; D not resolved. This CDR3 has 17 residues. Germline V gene sequence: CDR1 KGHSH, CDR2 LQKENI. V was shortened by 0 bases and J by 2 bases, with 14 bases between the two germline ends.

This clone has a single count. The chain carries TRBV4-2 and TRBJ2-5; perhaps TRBD2 as D (6 bases). V dropped 1 base and J dropped 1 base, with 13 bases sitting between them. The CDR3 totals 16 residues. CDR1 LGHNA and CDR2 YNFKEQ come from the germline V gene. The CDR3 protein is CASSQGAGLPQETQYF. Here the CDR3 DNA reads TGTGCCAGCAGCCAAGGGGCGGGACTCCCCCAAGAGACCCAGTACTTC.

This chain joins TRBV29-1 and TRBJ2-7, with TRBD2 matching 10 bases. The CDR3 extends over 14 amino acids. The germline CDR1 and CDR2 sequences are SQVTM and ANQGSEA. Trimming took 7 bases from V and 7 from J; bases not matched to a gene: 13. The DNA for the CDR3 is TGCAGCGCCCTTCAGACTAGCGGGTCTCGGGAGCAGTACTTC. Encoded protein: CSALQTSGSREQYF.

This clone was seen at least ten times. V gene TRBV27 combines with J gene TRBJ2-7; TRBD1 or TRBD2 may be the D gene (5 bases each). Germline CDR1 MNHEY, CDR2 SMNVEV (reference sequence). V was cut by 5 bases and J by 2 bases, with 19 bases left in between. The CDR3 consists of 16 residues. CDR3 in amino acids: CASSPGPSWGTYEQYF. CDR3 in DNA: TGTGCCAGCAGTCCTGGCCCCTCTTGGGGGACCTACGAGCAGTACTTC.

This chain links TRBV27 with TRBJ2-7; 10 nucleotides match TRBD2. Germline CDR1 and CDR2: MNHEY and SMNVEV (reference sequence). Trimming removed 5 bases from V and 3 bases from J; junction bases left unmatched: 19. This CDR3 has 19 residues. The CDR3 here is CASSPQVRGWGTSVYEQYF. The CDR3 coding sequence is TGTGCCAGCAGTCCTCAAGTGCGGGGTTGGGGGACTAGCGTCTACGAGCAGTACTTC.

V usage is TRBV28 and J usage is TRBJ2-5; 15 bases are a match to TRBD2. Trimming at V came to 5 bases and at J to 4 bases, leaving 8 bases not matched to a gene. The germline V gene encodes CDR1 MDHEN and CDR2 SYDVKM. The CDR3 loop spans 17 amino acids. CDR3 protein: CASSPPPGLAGGETQYF. CDR3 nucleotide sequence: TGTGCCAGCAGTCCTCCCCCGGGACTAGCGGGAGGAGAGACCCAGTACTTC.

The chain joins TRBV6-5 to TRBJ1-2; D not resolved. The CDR3 length is 15 residues. From germline, CDR1 is MNHEY and CDR2 SVGAGI. The V end lost 5 bases, the J end lost 1 base, and 14 bases lay between the germline ends. The CDR3 region is CASSARRAYNYGYTF. The CDR3 bases are TGTGCCAGCAGTGCCCGGAGGGCTTATAACTATGGCTACACCTTC.

This chain connects TRBV19 to TRBJ2-5, with 11 bases identical to TRBD2. Germline V gene sequence: CDR1 LNHDA, CDR2 SQIVND (reference sequence). The CDR3 has 15 amino acids. Trimming at V came to 5 bases and at J to 5 bases, leaving 7 bases not matched to a gene. The CDR3 DNA follows: TGTGCCAGTAGTTCACTAGCGGGGGACCGGGAGACCCAGTACTTC. It yields the protein CASSSLAGDRETQYF.

The chain links TRBV25-1 to TRBJ2-5; D gene unclear. The germline gives CDR1 MGHDK, CDR2 SYGVNS. This CDR3 is 14 amino acids long. Trimming pared 8 bases from V and 2 bases from J, leaving 15 bases between. The CDR3 nucleotides are TGTGCCAGCCGTCCTCCGGCAGGACAAGAGACCCAGTACTTC. Its translation is CASRPPAGQETQYF.

The chain is built from TRBV6-6 and TRBJ2-2; 9 positions agree with TRBD2. Germline trimming cut 10 bases from V and 2 bases from J; bases unmatched to any gene: 5. Germline V gives CDR1 MNHNY, CDR2 SVGAGI (reference sequence). The CDR3 extends over 14 amino acids. The CDR3 coding sequence is TGTGCCACCAGAGCGGGAGGCAACACCGGGGAGCTGTTTTTT. Translating it yields CATRAGGNTGELFF.

Regarding this clone: Mismatch with germline at one junction end may stem from a read error. The rearrangement links TRBV6-1 to TRBJ1-2; 9 bases are a match to TRBD1. This CDR3 has 9 residues. The germline gives CDR1 MNHNS, CDR2 SASEGT. The CDR3 reads CAWIPGQGF. The CDR3 coding sequence is TGTGCCTGGATACCGGGACAGGGCTTC.

The chain employs TRBV7-2 and TRBJ2-3; TRBD2 aligns across 9 bases. The CDR3 has 15 amino acids. Germline trimming cut 1 base from V and 4 bases from J; bases unmatched to any gene: 3. From germline, CDR1 is SGHTA and CDR2 FQGNSA. For the CDR3, the DNA is TGTGCCAGCAGCTTAGGACTAGCGGAAGCAGATACGCAGTATTTT. Protein: CASSLGLAEADTQYF.

CDR3 coding DNA: TGTGCCAGCAGTGGGAGGGTTACATACGAGCAGTACTTC. Protein sequence: CASSGRVTYEQYF. This rearrangement joins TRBV28 to TRBJ2-7; 7 bases match TRBD2. CDR1 and CDR2 (germline): MDHEN, SYDVKM. The CDR3 is 13 residues long. The V gene end was trimmed by 5 bases and the J gene end by 4 bases; junction bases not matched to a gene: 5.

V and J are TRBV5-1 and TRBJ2-7, with 8 bases lining up with TRBD2. CDR1 SGHRS and CDR2 YFSETQ come from the germline V gene. V was pared by 0 bases and J by 6 bases, with 11 bases of the junction left unmatched. The CDR3 totals 16 residues. CDR3 in DNA: TGCGCCAGCAGCTTGGCCCCGGGACTAGGCGAACTCGAGCAGTACTTC. It translates to CASSLAPGLGELEQYF.

The chain uses TRBV11-2 and TRBJ2-5, with D uncertain. Trimming shortened V by 1 base and J by 2 bases, and 8 bases separated the two germline ends. The germline CDR1 and CDR2 sequences are SGHAT and FQNNGV. The CDR3 covers 14 residues. As DNA, the CDR3 is TGTGCCAGCAGCTTAGCGGGTTCTCAAGAGACCCAGTACTTC. This sequence encodes CASSLAGSQETQYF.

The chain recombines TRBV7-9 with TRBJ2-7; TRBD2 agrees at 9 bases. Germline lookup yields CDR1 SEHNR and CDR2 FQNEAQ (reference sequence). The CDR3 length is 14 residues. After removal of 8 bases from V and 2 bases from J, the junction contained 7 bases not matched to a gene. CDR3 DNA: TGTGCCAGCCTTAGGGCGGGAGGGCCCTACGAGCAGTACTTC. This gives the protein CASLRAGGPYEQYF. Supplemented by reference TRBV7-9 and TRBJ2-7, the full variable domain reads DTGVSQNPRHKITKRGQNVTFRCDPISEHNRLYWYRQTLGQGPEFLTYFQNEAQLEKSRLLSDRFSAERPKGSFSTLEIQRTEQGDSAMYLCASLRAGGPYEQYFGPGTRLTVT.

This clone has ten or more counts. The chain uses TRBV7-2 and TRBJ2-3; D is perhaps TRBD2 (6 bases). This CDR3 has 16 amino acids. Germline V lookup: CDR1 SGHTA, CDR2 FQGNSA. Deletions cut 5 bases from V and 6 bases from J, with 21 bases between. The CDR3 spells CASSEQPPPGRDTQYF. The CDR3 DNA sequence: TGTGCCAGCAGCGAACAGCCCCCGCCAGGGAGGGATACGCAGTATTTT.

The chain has TRBV28 and TRBJ1-1; 7 bases agree with TRBD1. The J segment lost 1 base and the V segment lost 9 bases, leaving 11 bases of the junction unmatched. Germline CDR1 reads MDHEN; CDR2 reads SYDVKM. CDR3 length: 15 amino acids. The CDR3 region is CASVRGGQGNTEAFF. Written as DNA, the CDR3 is TGTGCCAGTGTGAGAGGGGGCCAAGGGAACACTGAAGCTTTCTTT.

The chain is built from TRBV25-1 and TRBJ2-5; TRBD1 agrees at 7 bases. The CDR3 contains 14 residues. Germline lookup yields CDR1 MGHDK and CDR2 SYGVNS. Trimming removed 7 bases from V and 1 base from J; junction bases left unmatched: 6. The CDR3, as DNA: TGTGCCAGCACCAGGCCAGGGGGCCAAGAGACCCAGTACTTC. Translating gives CASTRPGGQETQYF.

V usage is TRBV27 and J usage is TRBJ2-2; 8 nucleotides match TRBD2. The V gene end was trimmed by 6 bases and the J gene end by 0 bases; junction bases not matched to a gene: 9. Germline lookup yields CDR1 MNHEY and CDR2 SMNVEV (reference sequence). This CDR3 is built from 17 residues. The CDR3 nucleotides read TGTGCCAGCAGAAGAATAGCGGGGCCATCGAACACCGGGGAGCTGTTTTTT. This codes for CASRRIAGPSNTGELFF.